The 20 T cell receptor beta chains presented below share a single source sample, sequenced in a study of cytotoxic CD8 clonotypes in ibrutinib-treated CLL. Sequenced by immunoSEQ multiplex PCR; TCRdb stores in-frame clones only, minus some. Of some 85,000 clones detected, over 60% appear once; the ten largest clones hold about 22%. The sequencing here drew on PBMCs, taken after 24 months of ibrutinib treatment. These TCRs come from a human donor with chronic lymphocytic leukemia.

The chain links TRBV27 to TRBJ1-1; maybe TRBD1 (6 bases). Germline V lookup: CDR1 MNHEY, CDR2 SMNVEV (reference sequence). The germline V and J ends were trimmed by 6 bases and 6 bases, with 17 bases remaining between them. This CDR3 has 14 residues. CDR3 sequence (DNA): TGTGCCAGCAGACTACAGGGTGGTTGGGCTGAAGCTTTCTTT. Protein product: CASRLQGGWAEAFF.

This CDR3 reads CASSGGQGVPSNQPQHF. DNA for the CDR3: TGTGCCAGCAGTGGCGGACAGGGGGTGCCAAGCAATCAGCCCCAGCATTTT. V is TRBV25-1 and J is TRBJ1-5, with 10 bases fitting TRBD1. Germline CDR1 reads MGHDK; CDR2 reads SYGVNS. V shed 4 bases and J 1 base; nucleotides not matched to a gene: 7. The CDR3 has 17 residues.

V and J are TRBV7-6 and TRBJ1-2; perhaps TRBD1 as D (6 bases). The CDR3 loop spans 13 amino acids. Deletions cut 6 bases from V and 3 bases from J, with 11 bases between. Germline V gives CDR1 SGHVS, CDR2 FNYEAQ. As DNA, the CDR3 is TGTGCCAGCAGTCAGACAGGCTACTATGGCTACACCTTC. Protein product: CASSQTGYYGYTF.

In its sample, this clone was seen a few times. This chain uses TRBV6-6 with TRBJ1-1, with 8 bases identical to TRBD1. In germline, CDR1 is MNHNY, CDR2 SVGAGI (reference sequence). V lost 6 bases to trimming and J lost 6 bases; unmatched junction nucleotides: 6. CDR3 length equals 13 residues. CDR3 sequence reads: CASSPDRVSEAFF. Written as DNA, the CDR3 is TGTGCCAGCAGCCCGGACAGGGTATCTGAAGCTTTCTTT.

This clone was seen a single time. The gene calls are TRBV14 and TRBJ1-1, with 7 bases fitting TRBD1. The CDR3 is made up of 19 amino acids. Germline V gene data show CDR1 as SGHDN and CDR2 as FVKESK. With V trimmed by 3 bases and J by 6 bases, 22 bases remained unmatched. In nucleotides, the CDR3 is TGTGCCAGCAGCCACCTACAGGGGATTAACTTATACACCGGTCCTGAAGCTTTCTTT. Translated, it gives CASSHLQGINLYTGPEAFF.

This chain uses TRBV19 with TRBJ1-2; 7 bases are shared with TRBD1. Germline V gene lookup returns CDR1 LNHDA and CDR2 SQIVND (reference sequence). CDR3 length: 13 residues. Trimming at V came to 6 bases and at J to 10 bases, leaving 11 bases not matched to a gene. In DNA, the CDR3 is TGTGCCAGTAGCCTTTACGACAGGGCTGACTACACCTTC. Translated: CASSLYDRADYTF.

This clone came up once. This chain uses TRBV5-3 with TRBJ1-2, with TRBD1 matching over 7 bases. TRBV5-3 is reported as an ORF; its role is uncertain. The junction had 7 bases not matched to a gene; V was cut back by 0 bases and J by 2 bases. This CDR3 is 16 amino acids long. The CDR3 DNA sequence: TGTGCCAGAAGCTTGGAAAGGACAGGCCTAAACTATGGCTACACCTTC. Translation: CARSLERTGLNYGYTF.

This chain joins TRBV6-6 and TRBJ1-3; D remains unclear. The V end was cut by 2 bases, the J end by 0 bases, with 8 bases between. The CDR3 spans 15 residues. The germline V gene has CDR1 MNHNY and CDR2 SVGAGI (reference sequence). The CDR3 spells CASSYPSVSGNTIYF. CDR3 in DNA: TGTGCCAGCAGTTACCCTTCAGTCTCTGGAAACACCATATATTTT.

This clone has just one count. V gene TRBV19 combines with J gene TRBJ1-5; D unclear. The V gene's germline CDR1 is LNHDA and CDR2 SQIVND (reference sequence). This CDR3 region has 15 residues. Between the trimmed V and J ends, which lost 6 bases and 0 bases, there was a span of 12 bases. The CDR3 coding sequence is TGTGCCAGTAGCCCCAGCCTTTATAGCAATCAGCCCCAGCATTTT. Encoded protein: CASSPSLYSNQPQHF.

This rearrangement joins TRBV11-2 to TRBJ2-1; tentatively, D is TRBD2 (6 bases). In germline, CDR1 is SGHAT, CDR2 FQNNGV. The CDR3 covers 15 residues. V gave up 5 bases and J gave up 7 bases, with 18 bases separating them. This CDR3 is CASSAAGYVRNEQFF. For the CDR3, the DNA is TGTGCCAGCAGCGCCGCGGGGTATGTTCGTAATGAGCAGTTCTTC.

The chain employs TRBV19 and TRBJ1-1; no definite D call. CDR3 length: 16 residues. The V gene's germline CDR1 is LNHDA and CDR2 SQIVND (reference sequence). Trimming pared 5 bases from V and 3 bases from J, leaving 19 bases between. The CDR3 region is CASSSRLGRRDTEAFF. The CDR3 nucleotides are TGTGCCAGTAGTTCCAGACTGGGGAGGAGGGACACTGAAGCTTTCTTT.

At least ten counts were recorded for this clone. V is TRBV27 and J is TRBJ2-5; a possible D gene is TRBD1 (5 bases). Germline values: CDR1 MNHEY, CDR2 SMNVEV (reference sequence). Trimming removed 6 bases from V and 4 bases from J, with 21 bases in between. The CDR3 covers 16 residues. The CDR3 region has the DNA TGTGCCAGCAGCCAAGTGGCAGGGCTTTTGGGAGAGACCCAGTACTTC. Translating gives CASSQVAGLLGETQYF.

The rearrangement links TRBV11-2 to TRBJ2-2; D gene unclear. The germline V and J ends were trimmed by 5 bases and 8 bases, with 15 bases remaining between them. CDR1 SGHAT and CDR2 FQNNGV come from the germline V gene. The CDR3 contains 14 residues. The CDR3 DNA reads TGTGCCAGCAGCCTCAGGCAGCTGGAAGGGGAGCTGTTTTTT. Amino acid sequence: CASSLRQLEGELFF.

This clone was recorded a few times. V is TRBV7-9 and J is TRBJ2-2, with D maybe TRBD1 (6 bases). V dropped 7 bases and J dropped 0 bases, with 12 bases sitting between them. CDR3 size: 15 residues. Germline CDR1 SEHNR, CDR2 FQNEAQ (reference sequence). The DNA of the CDR3 is TGTGCCAGCACTTTGACAGGCTCGAACACCGGGGAGCTGTTTTTT. It is translated as CASTLTGSNTGELFF.

This chain joins TRBV6-1 and TRBJ1-2; D call uncertain. This CDR3 is built from 13 residues. Trimming took off 5 bases at V and 5 bases at J, with 12 bases between the two ends. CDR1 and CDR2 from the germline V gene are MNHNS and SASEGT. The CDR3 region has the DNA TGTGCCAGCAGTCATGCAGCCTTATATGGCTACACCTTC. Its protein is CASSHAALYGYTF.

The chain links TRBV4-2 to TRBJ2-1; the D gene is possibly TRBD2 (6 bases). V was clipped by 1 base and J by 10 bases, with 11 bases between them. In germline, CDR1 is LGHNA, CDR2 YNFKEQ. The CDR3 runs to 13 residues. The CDR3 protein is CASSQGEAGEQFF. The CDR3 region has the DNA TGTGCCAGCAGCCAAGGAGAGGCGGGGGAGCAGTTCTTC.

The chain employs TRBV28 and TRBJ2-7, with 9 positions matching TRBD1. Unmatched junction bases numbered 8, after V lost 4 bases and J lost 4 bases. This CDR3 has 15 residues. Germline loops: CDR1 MDHEN, CDR2 SYDVKM. DNA for the CDR3: TGTGCCAGCAGTTCCTCCGGGACAGGGAGGTACGAGCAGTACTTC. Its translation is CASSSSGTGRYEQYF.

The chain joins TRBV7-2 to TRBJ2-4; unclear D gene. V dropped 4 bases and J dropped 7 bases, with 5 bases sitting between them. The CDR3 contains 11 residues. The V gene's germline CDR1 is SGHTA and CDR2 FQGNSA. The CDR3 spells CASSSDNIQYF. For the CDR3, the DNA is TGTGCCAGCAGCTCAGACAACATTCAGTACTTC.

This clone came up a few times. J is TRBJ2-7 and V is TRBV5-6; 8 bases line up with TRBD1. V shed 4 bases and J 4 bases; nucleotides not matched to a gene: 13. The CDR3 covers 16 residues. Germline lookup yields CDR1 SGHDT and CDR2 YYEEEE. The CDR3, as DNA: TGTGCCAGCAGCAGCCGGACGGTGCGACAGGGGTACGAGCAGTACTTC. Translated, it gives CASSSRTVRQGYEQYF.

This clone showed up just a few times. The chain is built from TRBV6-5 and TRBJ2-1; D gene uncertain. Per germline, CDR1 MNHEY and CDR2 SVGAGI. This CDR3 is built from 13 residues. Trimming took off 4 bases at V and 4 bases at J, with 8 bases between the two ends. CDR3 coding DNA: TGTGCCAGCAGTTCCCTGATTTACAATGAGCAGTTCTTC. Its translation is CASSSLIYNEQFF.